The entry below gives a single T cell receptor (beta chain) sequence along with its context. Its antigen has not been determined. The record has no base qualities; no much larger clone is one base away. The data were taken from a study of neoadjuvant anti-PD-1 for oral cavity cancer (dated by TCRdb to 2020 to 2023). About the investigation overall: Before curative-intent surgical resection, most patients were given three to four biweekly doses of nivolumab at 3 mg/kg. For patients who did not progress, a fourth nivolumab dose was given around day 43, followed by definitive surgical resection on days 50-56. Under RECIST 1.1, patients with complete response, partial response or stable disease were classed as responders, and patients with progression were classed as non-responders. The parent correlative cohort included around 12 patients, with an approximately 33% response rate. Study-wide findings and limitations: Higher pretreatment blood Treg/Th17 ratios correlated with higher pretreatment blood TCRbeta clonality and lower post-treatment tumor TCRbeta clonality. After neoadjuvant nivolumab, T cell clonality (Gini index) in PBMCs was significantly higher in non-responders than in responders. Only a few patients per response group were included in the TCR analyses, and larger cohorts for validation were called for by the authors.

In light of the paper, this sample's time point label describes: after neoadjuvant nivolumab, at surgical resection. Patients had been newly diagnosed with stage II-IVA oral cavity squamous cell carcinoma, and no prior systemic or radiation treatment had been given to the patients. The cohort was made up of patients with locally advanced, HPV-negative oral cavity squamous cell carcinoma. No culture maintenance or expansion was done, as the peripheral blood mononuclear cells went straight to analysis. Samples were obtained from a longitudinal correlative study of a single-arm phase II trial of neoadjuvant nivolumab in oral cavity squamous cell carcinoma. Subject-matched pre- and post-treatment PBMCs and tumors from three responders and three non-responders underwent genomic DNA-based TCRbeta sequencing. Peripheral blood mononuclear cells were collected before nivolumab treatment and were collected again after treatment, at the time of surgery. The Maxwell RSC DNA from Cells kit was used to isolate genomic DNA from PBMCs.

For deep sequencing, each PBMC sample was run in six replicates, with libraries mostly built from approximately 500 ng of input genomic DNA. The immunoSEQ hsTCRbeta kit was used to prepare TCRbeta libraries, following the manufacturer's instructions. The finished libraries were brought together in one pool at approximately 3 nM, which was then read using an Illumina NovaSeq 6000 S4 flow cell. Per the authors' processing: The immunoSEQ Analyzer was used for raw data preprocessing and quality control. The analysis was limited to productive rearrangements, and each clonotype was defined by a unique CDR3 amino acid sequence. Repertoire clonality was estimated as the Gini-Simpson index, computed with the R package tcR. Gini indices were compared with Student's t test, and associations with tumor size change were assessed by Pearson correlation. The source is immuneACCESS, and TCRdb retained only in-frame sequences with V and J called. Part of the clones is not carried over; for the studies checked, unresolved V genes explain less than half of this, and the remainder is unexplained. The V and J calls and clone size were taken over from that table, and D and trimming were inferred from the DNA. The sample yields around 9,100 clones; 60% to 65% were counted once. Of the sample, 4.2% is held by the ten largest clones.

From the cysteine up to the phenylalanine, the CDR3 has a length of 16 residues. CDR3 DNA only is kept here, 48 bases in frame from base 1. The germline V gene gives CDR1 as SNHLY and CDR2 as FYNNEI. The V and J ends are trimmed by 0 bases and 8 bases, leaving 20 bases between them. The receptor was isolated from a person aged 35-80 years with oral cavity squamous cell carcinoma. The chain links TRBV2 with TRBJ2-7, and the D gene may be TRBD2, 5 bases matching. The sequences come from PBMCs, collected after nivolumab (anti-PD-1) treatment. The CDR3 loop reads CASSEASGGTYAKQYF. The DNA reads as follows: TGTGCCAGCAGTGAAGCGTCCGGAGGAACATACGCTAAGCAGTACTTC.